This T cell receptor beta chain was captured in a study of CD8 T cells in ankylosing spondylitis. Points from the study as a whole: Ankylosing spondylitis blood appeared to be characterized by a TCR beta motif of eight or nine highly homologous variants.

J lost 6 bases, V lost 6 bases, and 9 bases had no gene match. From germline, CDR1 is MNHEY and CDR2 SMNVEV (reference sequence). The CDR3 totals 15 residues. TCRdb recomputed calls from the 5' RACE reads with MiXCR, one row per CDR3 protein. The repertoire consists of fewer than 550,000 distinct CDR3 sequences, with approximately 5.3% occurring once and the leading ten covering roughly 3.5%. This clonotype came up many times. Its antigen is still unknown. The sample consisted of blood, either unsorted or a sorted T cell fraction (not recorded which). The source of this sequence is a male donor with ankylosing spondylitis. The chain combines TRBV27 with TRBJ2-1; 9 bases are a match to TRBD1. The CDR3 here is CASRNRGLFSNEQFF. CDR3 DNA: TGTGCCAGCAGGAACAGGGGGCTTTTCTCCAATGAGCAGTTCTTC.